This passage covers 23 T cell receptor beta chains from one sample sequenced in a study of blood T cell repertoires in COVID-19. TCRdb keeps only in-frame clones here, not all; method: immunoSEQ multiplex PCR. The repertoire includes fewer than 300,000 clones, nearly 90% of them detected once, and less than 10% sits in the top ten. Sequencing was done on a sample of peripheral blood. The source is a man between 18 and 29 years old with active or convalescent COVID-19.

The chain has TRBV6-5 and TRBJ2-7; 8 bases fit TRBD1. V shed 10 bases, J shed 4 bases, and the junction held 9 bases outside the gene matches. The germline gives CDR1 MNHEY, CDR2 SVGAGI. CDR3 size: 13 residues. The CDR3 region is CATTGVLWYEQYF. The CDR3 DNA reads TGTGCCACGACAGGGGTCTTATGGTACGAGCAGTACTTC.

This clone has just a few counts. The identical CDR3 is also encoded by other nucleotide sequences in the sample. The chain carries TRBV27 and TRBJ1-5; D not certain. The V end lost 3 bases, the J end lost 0 bases, and 6 bases lay between the germline ends. The CDR3 extends over 14 amino acids. Germline CDR1 and CDR2: MNHEY and SMNVEV (reference sequence). CDR3 in amino acids: CASSLTLSNQPQHF. The CDR3 region has the DNA TGTGCCAGCAGTTTGACTCTTAGCAATCAGCCCCAGCATTTT.

J is TRBJ1-2 and V is TRBV5-4; tentatively, D is TRBD1 (6 bases). Germline V lookup: CDR1 SGHNT, CDR2 YYREEE (reference sequence). Deletions cut 5 bases from V and 7 bases from J, with 15 bases between. The CDR3 is 13 amino acids. The CDR3 DNA sequence: TGTGCCAGCAGGTTCCTGGGGGGGCGTGGCTACACCTTC. Translating it yields CASRFLGGRGYTF.

The V call is TRBV6-5, the J call TRBJ1-2, with a tentative D call TRBD1 (5 bases). The CDR3 covers 14 residues. The germline CDR1 and CDR2 sequences are MNHEY and SVGAGI. V gave up 0 bases and J gave up 5 bases, with 10 bases separating them. CDR3 coding DNA: TGTGCCAGCAGTTACTCCTGGGGCCATTATGGCTACACCTTC. Protein product: CASSYSWGHYGYTF.

The rearrangement links TRBV7-2 to TRBJ1-2, with TRBD1 matching over 8 bases. Germline assignment: CDR1 SGHTA and CDR2 FQGNSA. The CDR3 contains 16 residues. V lost 1 base and J lost 5; bases outside the gene matches: 9. As DNA, the CDR3 is TGTGCCAGCAGCTTAGAAGGTCCAGGGGGCAGTTATGGCTACACCTTC. This codes for CASSLEGPGGSYGYTF.

The chain recombines TRBV27 with TRBJ2-1; TRBD1 matches at 8 bases. Trimming took 5 bases from V and 4 from J; bases not matched to a gene: 7. The CDR3 covers 15 residues. The germline gives CDR1 MNHEY, CDR2 SMNVEV (reference sequence). The CDR3 protein is CASSILTGDYNEQFF. The CDR3 nucleotides read TGTGCCAGCAGTATCCTGACAGGGGATTACAATGAGCAGTTCTTC.

The gene calls are TRBV11-2 and TRBJ2-3; tentative D call: TRBD2 (6 bases). The V end lost 5 bases, the J end lost 2 bases, and 14 bases lay between the germline ends. The germline V gene has CDR1 SGHAT and CDR2 FQNNGV. The CDR3 has 15 residues. The CDR3 reads CASSPGTYYTDTQYF. The CDR3 bases are TGTGCCAGCAGCCCGGGGACTTATTACACAGATACGCAGTATTTT.

The rearrangement links TRBV10-2 to TRBJ1-4; D is undetermined. Germline lookup yields CDR1 WSHSY and CDR2 SAAADI. Trimming shortened V by 5 bases and J by 8 bases, and 9 bases separated the two germline ends. CDR3 size: 12 residues. The CDR3 region has the DNA TGCGCCAGCAGTCATGGTAGCGAAAAACTGTTTTTT. Its translation: CASSHGSEKLFF.

The rearrangement joins TRBV4-3 to TRBJ1-6; 8 bases fit TRBD1. V lost 1 base to trimming and J lost 8 bases; unmatched junction nucleotides: 4. The CDR3 has 15 residues. The germline CDR1 and CDR2 sequences are LGHNA and YSLEER. CDR3 DNA sequence: TGCGCCAGCAGCCAAGGGACAGGGCGGGATTCACCCCTCCACTTT. Translated, it gives CASSQGTGRDSPLHF.

This sequence joins TRBV6-5 and TRBJ1-6, with 8 nucleotides matching TRBD1. V lost 4 bases and J lost 6; bases outside the gene matches: 2. This CDR3 region has 14 residues. Germline CDR1 reads MNHEY; CDR2 reads SVGAGI. Here the CDR3 reads CASSWTGSNSPLHF. The CDR3 bases are TGTGCCAGCAGTTGGACAGGGAGTAATTCACCCCTCCACTTT.

V usage is TRBV25-1 and J usage is TRBJ1-6; a weak D match, TRBD1 (5 bases). Trimming cost V 1 base and J 2 bases, with 12 bases left between them. The CDR3 totals 17 residues. Germline lookup yields CDR1 MGHDK and CDR2 SYGVNS. The CDR3 sequence is CASSESGVGAYNSPLHF. As DNA, the CDR3 is TGTGCCAGCAGTGAATCGGGGGTAGGGGCCTATAATTCACCCCTCCACTTT.

V gene TRBV5-1 combines with J gene TRBJ2-5, with TRBD2 matching over 8 bases. V lost 4 bases to trimming and J lost 5 bases; unmatched junction nucleotides: 7. The CDR3 extends over 14 amino acids. Germline V gene data show CDR1 as SGHRS and CDR2 as YFSETQ. The CDR3 DNA follows: TGCGCCAGCAGCCGTGGGAGCGGGGGCGAGACCCAGTACTTC. Residues: CASSRGSGGETQYF.

V and J are TRBV3-1 (or the pseudogene TRBV3-2) and TRBJ2-1; possible D gene TRBD2, 5 bases. V dropped 2 bases and J dropped 7 bases, with 12 bases sitting between them. CDR1 and CDR2 from the germline V gene are LGHDT and YNNKEL (reference sequence). The CDR3 is 14 residues long. CDR3 sequence: CASSQKLGWNEQFF. The CDR3, as DNA: TGTGCCAGCAGCCAAAAACTAGGATGGAATGAGCAGTTCTTC.

This chain joins TRBV27 and TRBJ1-1; a weak D match, TRBD1 (5 bases). The V gene lost 5 bases and the J gene lost 10 bases, with 11 bases spanning the gap. Germline V gene data show CDR1 as MNHEY and CDR2 as SMNVEV (reference sequence). The CDR3 has 11 residues. CDR3 in DNA: TGTGCCAGCAGTCCGGGGGGGAGAGCTTTCTTT. Amino acid sequence: CASSPGGRAFF.

The chain is built from TRBV18 and TRBJ2-1; 10 bases agree with TRBD1. In germline, CDR1 is KGHSH, CDR2 LQKENI. The CDR3 totals 15 residues. Trimming removed 6 bases from V and 7 bases from J; junction bases left unmatched: 9. For the CDR3, the DNA is TGTGCCAGCTCGCTCACGTCGGGACAGGGGAATGAGCAGTTCTTC. This encodes CASSLTSGQGNEQFF.

The J gene is TRBJ1-1, the V gene TRBV19; possibly TRBD1 for D (6 bases). CDR1 LNHDA and CDR2 SQIVND come from the germline V gene (reference sequence). Trimming took 0 bases from V and 5 from J, leaving 13 bases between them. This CDR3 comprises 15 residues. CDR3 DNA sequence: TGTGCCAGTAGTATAGATTTAACAGGGAAAACTGAAGCTTTCTTT. Its protein is CASSIDLTGKTEAFF.

The V gene is TRBV5-8, the J gene TRBJ1-5, with TRBD1 identical over 7 bases. Trimming at V came to 5 bases and at J to 0 bases, leaving 14 bases not matched to a gene. Looked up from germline, CDR1 is SGHTS and CDR2 is YDEGEE. This CDR3 is built from 18 residues. CDR3 sequence: CASSLPGQRYYSNQPQHF. The CDR3 DNA is TGTGCCAGCAGTCTTCCGGGACAGCGGTACTATAGCAATCAGCCCCAGCATTTT.

J is TRBJ2-3 and V is TRBV6-1; D unresolved. CDR1 MNHNS and CDR2 SASEGT come from the germline V gene. V was clipped by 1 base and J by 6 bases, with 14 bases between them. This CDR3 is built from 15 residues. The CDR3 DNA sequence: TGTGCCAGCAGTGAAGATGTCAGGTATTACGATACGCAGTATTTT. Translated, it gives CASSEDVRYYDTQYF.

This clone has only a few counts. V usage is TRBV27 and J usage is TRBJ1-6, with D perhaps TRBD1 (5 bases). The V gene lost 0 bases and the J gene lost 0 bases, with 6 bases spanning the gap. Germline V gives CDR1 MNHEY, CDR2 SMNVEV (reference sequence). The CDR3 spans 16 residues. The CDR3 nucleotides read TGTGCCAGCAGTTTATCCCAGGGCTCCTATAATTCACCCCTCCACTTT. Translated, it gives CASSLSQGSYNSPLHF.

The V gene is TRBV7-2, the J gene TRBJ2-7; tentatively, D is TRBD1 (6 bases). Germline CDR1 SGHTA, CDR2 FQGNSA. Between the trimmed V and J ends, which lost 0 bases and 3 bases, there was a span of 15 bases. The CDR3 extends over 16 amino acids. In DNA, the CDR3 is TGTGCCAGCAGCTTAGCGCTGGGGGCGCGGCTCTACGAGCAGTACTTC. This codes for CASSLALGARLYEQYF.

The chain has TRBV7-9 and TRBJ2-2; TRBD2 is a possible D gene (6 bases). V was pared by 4 bases and J by 5 bases, with 17 bases between. Germline V gene lookup returns CDR1 SEHNR and CDR2 FQNEAQ (reference sequence). The CDR3 extends over 16 amino acids. In DNA, the CDR3 is TGTGCCAGCAGCTACTCGGGATCAGGACTAACCGGGGAGCTGTTTTTT. Its protein product is CASSYSGSGLTGELFF.

The CDR3: CASSMDGAGGGYTF. DNA of the CDR3: TGTGCCAGTAGTATGGACGGGGCCGGGGGTGGCTACACCTTC. V usage is TRBV19 and J usage is TRBJ1-2; tentatively, D is TRBD1 (5 bases). This CDR3 contains 14 residues. With 3 bases removed from V and 7 bases from J, the gap between germline ends came to 15 bases. CDR1 is LNHDA and CDR2 is SQIVND in the germline V gene (reference sequence).

The chain links TRBV7-2 to TRBJ1-4, with D perhaps TRBD1 (6 bases). This CDR3 is built from 15 residues. Germline V gives CDR1 SGHTA, CDR2 FQGNSA. Between the trimmed V and J ends, which lost 0 bases and 6 bases, there was a span of 11 bases. The CDR3 protein is CASSLARGPYEKLFF. The CDR3, as DNA: TGTGCCAGCAGCTTAGCCAGGGGCCCTTATGAAAAACTGTTTTTT.